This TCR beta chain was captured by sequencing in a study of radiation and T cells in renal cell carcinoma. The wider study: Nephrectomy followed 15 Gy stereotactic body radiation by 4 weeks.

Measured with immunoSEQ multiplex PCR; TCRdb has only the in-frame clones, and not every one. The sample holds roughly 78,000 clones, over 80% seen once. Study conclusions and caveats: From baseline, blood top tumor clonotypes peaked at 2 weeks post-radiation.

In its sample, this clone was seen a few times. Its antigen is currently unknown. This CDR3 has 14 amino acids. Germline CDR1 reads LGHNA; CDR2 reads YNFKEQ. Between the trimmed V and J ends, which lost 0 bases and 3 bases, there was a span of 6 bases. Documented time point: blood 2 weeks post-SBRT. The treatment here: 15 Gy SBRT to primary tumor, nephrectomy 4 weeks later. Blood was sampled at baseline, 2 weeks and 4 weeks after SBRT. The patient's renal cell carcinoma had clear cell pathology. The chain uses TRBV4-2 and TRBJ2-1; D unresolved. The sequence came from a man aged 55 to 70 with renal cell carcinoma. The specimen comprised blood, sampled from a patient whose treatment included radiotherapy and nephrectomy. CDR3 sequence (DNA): TGTGCCAGCAGCCAAGAAGCCCTCTACAATGAGCAGTTCTTC. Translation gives CASSQEALYNEQFF.